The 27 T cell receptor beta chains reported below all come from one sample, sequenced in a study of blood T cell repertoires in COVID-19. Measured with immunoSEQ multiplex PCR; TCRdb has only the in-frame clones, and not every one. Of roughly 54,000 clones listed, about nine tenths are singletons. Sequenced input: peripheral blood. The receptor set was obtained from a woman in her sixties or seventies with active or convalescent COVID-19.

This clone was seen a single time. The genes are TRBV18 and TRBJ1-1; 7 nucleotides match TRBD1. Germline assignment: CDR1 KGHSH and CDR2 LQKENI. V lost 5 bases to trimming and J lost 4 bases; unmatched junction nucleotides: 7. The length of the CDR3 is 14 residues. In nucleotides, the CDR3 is TGTGCCAGCTCATCGGACAGGCGAGGCACTGAAGCTTTCTTT. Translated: CASSSDRRGTEAFF.

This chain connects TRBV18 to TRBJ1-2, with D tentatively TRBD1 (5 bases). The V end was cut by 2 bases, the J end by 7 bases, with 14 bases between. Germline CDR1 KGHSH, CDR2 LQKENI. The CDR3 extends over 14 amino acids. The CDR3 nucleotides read TGTGCCAGCTCACCAGGGACCTCGCGGGGTGGCTACACCTTC. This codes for CASSPGTSRGGYTF. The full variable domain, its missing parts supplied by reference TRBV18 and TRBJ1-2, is NAGVMQNPRHLVRRRGQEARLRCSPMKGHSHVYWYRQLPEEGLKFMVYLQKENIIDESGMPKERFSAEFPKEGPSILRIQQVVRGDSAAYFCASSPGTSRGGYTFGSGTRLTVV.

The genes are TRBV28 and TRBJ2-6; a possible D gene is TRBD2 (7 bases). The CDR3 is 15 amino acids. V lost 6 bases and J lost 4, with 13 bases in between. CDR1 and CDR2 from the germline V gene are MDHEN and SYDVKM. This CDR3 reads CASRIGGDGANVLTF. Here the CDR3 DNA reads TGTGCCAGCAGAATAGGGGGGGACGGGGCCAACGTCCTGACTTTC.

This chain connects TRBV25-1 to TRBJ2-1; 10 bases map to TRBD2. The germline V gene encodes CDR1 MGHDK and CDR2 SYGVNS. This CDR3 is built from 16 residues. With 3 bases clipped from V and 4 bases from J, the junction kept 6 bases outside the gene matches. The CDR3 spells CASSDPSSGSYNEQFF. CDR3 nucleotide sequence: TGTGCCAGCAGTGATCCGTCTAGCGGGAGTTACAATGAGCAGTTCTTC.

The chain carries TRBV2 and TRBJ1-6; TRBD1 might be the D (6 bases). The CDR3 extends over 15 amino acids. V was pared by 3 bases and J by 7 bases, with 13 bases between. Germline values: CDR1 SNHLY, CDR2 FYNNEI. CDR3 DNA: TGTGCCAGCAGTGAGGGGGCACCCGGCAATTCACCCCTCCACTTT. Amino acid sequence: CASSEGAPGNSPLHF.

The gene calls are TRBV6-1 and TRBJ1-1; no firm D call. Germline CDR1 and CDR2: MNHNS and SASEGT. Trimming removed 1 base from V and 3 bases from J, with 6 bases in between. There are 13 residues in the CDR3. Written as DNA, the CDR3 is TGTGCCAGCAGTGAAGGAGAATACACTGAAGCTTTCTTT. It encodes CASSEGEYTEAFF.

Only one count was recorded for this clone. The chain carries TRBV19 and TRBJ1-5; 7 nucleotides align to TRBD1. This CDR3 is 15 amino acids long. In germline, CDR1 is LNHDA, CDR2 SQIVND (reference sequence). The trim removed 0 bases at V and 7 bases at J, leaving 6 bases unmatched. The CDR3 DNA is TGTGCCAGTAGTATAGACGGAGGGGGCGGCCAGCCCCAGCATTTT. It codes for CASSIDGGGGQPQHF.

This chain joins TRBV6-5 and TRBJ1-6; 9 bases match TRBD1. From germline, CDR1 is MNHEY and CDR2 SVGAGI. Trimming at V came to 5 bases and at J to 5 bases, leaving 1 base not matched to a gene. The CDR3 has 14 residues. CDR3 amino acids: CASSRTGDNSPLHF. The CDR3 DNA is TGTGCCAGCAGTCGGACAGGGGATAATTCACCCCTCCACTTT.

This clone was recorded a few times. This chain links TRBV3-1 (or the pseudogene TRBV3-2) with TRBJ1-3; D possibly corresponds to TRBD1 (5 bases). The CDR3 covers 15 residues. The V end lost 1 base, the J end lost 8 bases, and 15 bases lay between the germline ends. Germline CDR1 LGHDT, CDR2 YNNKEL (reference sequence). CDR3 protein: CASSQGGDRADTIYF. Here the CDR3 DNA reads TGTGCCAGCAGCCAAGGCGGGGACCGGGCGGACACCATATATTTT.

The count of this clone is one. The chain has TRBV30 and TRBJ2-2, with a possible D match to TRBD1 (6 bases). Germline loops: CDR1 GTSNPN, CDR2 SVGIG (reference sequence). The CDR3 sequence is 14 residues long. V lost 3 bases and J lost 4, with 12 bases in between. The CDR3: CAWRDSSGTGELFF. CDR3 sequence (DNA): TGTGCCTGGAGGGACAGTTCGGGCACCGGGGAGCTGTTTTTT.

CDR3: CASSFRTGGLKDGYTF. In nucleotides, the CDR3 is TGTGCCAGCAGCTTCCGGACAGGGGGCTTAAAGGATGGCTACACCTTC. The rearrangement joins TRBV5-5 to TRBJ1-2; 11 positions match TRBD1. The CDR3 loop spans 16 amino acids. The germline V gene encodes CDR1 SGHKS and CDR2 YYEKEE (reference sequence). V gave up 2 bases and J gave up 6 bases; unmatched junction bases: 9.

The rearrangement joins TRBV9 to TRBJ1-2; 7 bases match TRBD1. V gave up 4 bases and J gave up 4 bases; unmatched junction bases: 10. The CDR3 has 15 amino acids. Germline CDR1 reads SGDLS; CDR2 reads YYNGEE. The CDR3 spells CASSLGTAQIYGYTF. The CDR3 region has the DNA TGTGCCAGCAGCCTGGGGACAGCCCAAATCTATGGCTACACCTTC.

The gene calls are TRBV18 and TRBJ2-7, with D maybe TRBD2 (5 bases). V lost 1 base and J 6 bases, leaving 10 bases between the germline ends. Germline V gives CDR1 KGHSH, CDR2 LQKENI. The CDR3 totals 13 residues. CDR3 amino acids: CASSPREGGEQYF. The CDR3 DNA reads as TGTGCCAGCTCACCACGAGAAGGAGGCGAGCAGTACTTC. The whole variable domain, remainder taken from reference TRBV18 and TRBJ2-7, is NAGVMQNPRHLVRRRGQEARLRCSPMKGHSHVYWYRQLPEEGLKFMVYLQKENIIDESGMPKERFSAEFPKEGPSILRIQQVVRGDSAAYFCASSPREGGEQYFGPGTRLTVT.

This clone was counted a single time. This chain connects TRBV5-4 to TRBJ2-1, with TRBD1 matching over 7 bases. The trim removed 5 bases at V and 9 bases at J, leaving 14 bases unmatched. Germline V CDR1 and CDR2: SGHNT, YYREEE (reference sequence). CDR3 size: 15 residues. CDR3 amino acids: CASRRQGNELSEQFF. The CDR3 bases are TGTGCCAGCAGGAGACAGGGTAATGAGTTAAGTGAGCAGTTCTTC.

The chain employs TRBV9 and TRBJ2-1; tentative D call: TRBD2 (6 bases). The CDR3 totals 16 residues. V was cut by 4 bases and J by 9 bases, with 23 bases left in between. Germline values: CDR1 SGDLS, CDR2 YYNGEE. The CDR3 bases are TGTGCCAGCAGCTCCGGGACTGGAGTGGTCGCAAGTGAGCAGTTCTTC. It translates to CASSSGTGVVASEQFF.

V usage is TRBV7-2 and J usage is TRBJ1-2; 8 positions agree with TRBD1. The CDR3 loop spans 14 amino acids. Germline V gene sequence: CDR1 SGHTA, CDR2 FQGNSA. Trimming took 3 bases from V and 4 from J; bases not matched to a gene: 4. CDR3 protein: CASSFFDRGYGYTF. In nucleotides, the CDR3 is TGTGCCAGCAGCTTCTTCGACAGGGGCTATGGCTACACCTTC.

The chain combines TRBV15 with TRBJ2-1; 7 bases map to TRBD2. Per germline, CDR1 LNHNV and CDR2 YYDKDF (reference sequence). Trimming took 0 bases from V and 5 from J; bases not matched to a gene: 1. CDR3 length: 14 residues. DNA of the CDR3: TGTGCCACCAGCAGAGACGGACTAGACAATGAGCAGTTCTTC. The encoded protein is CATSRDGLDNEQFF.

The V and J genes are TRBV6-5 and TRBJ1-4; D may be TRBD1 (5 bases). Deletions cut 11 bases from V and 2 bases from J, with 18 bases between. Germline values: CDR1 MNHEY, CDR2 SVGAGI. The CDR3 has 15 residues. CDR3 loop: CAHLMSGSTNEKLFF. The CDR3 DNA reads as TGTGCCCACTTAATGTCAGGGTCGACTAATGAAAAACTGTTTTTT.

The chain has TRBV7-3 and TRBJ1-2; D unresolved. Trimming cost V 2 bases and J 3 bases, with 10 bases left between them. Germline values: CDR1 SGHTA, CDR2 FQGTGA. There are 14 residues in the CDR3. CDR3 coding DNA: TGTGCCAGCAGCTTAGGGGTAGCGGACTATGGCTACACCTTC. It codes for CASSLGVADYGYTF.

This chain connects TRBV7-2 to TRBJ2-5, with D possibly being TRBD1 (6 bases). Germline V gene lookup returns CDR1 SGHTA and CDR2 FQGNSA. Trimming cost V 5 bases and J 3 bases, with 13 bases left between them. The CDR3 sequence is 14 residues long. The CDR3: CASSPGQPKETQYF. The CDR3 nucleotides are TGTGCCAGCAGCCCCGGACAGCCCAAAGAGACCCAGTACTTC. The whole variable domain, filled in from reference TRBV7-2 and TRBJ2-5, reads GAGVSQSPSNKVTEKGKDVELRCDPISGHTALYWYRQSLGQGLEFLIYFQGNSAPDKSGLPSDRFSAERTGGSVSTLTIQRTQQEDSAVYLCASSPGQPKETQYFGPGTRLLVL.

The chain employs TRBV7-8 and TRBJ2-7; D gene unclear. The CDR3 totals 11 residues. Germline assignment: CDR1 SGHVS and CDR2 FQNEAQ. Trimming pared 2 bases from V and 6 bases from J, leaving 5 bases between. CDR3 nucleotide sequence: TGTGCCAGCAGCTTAAGAGGCGAGCAGTACTTC. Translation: CASSLRGEQYF. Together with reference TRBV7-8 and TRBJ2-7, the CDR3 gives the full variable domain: GAGVSQSPRYKVAKRGQDVALRCDPISGHVSLFWYQQALGQGPEFLTYFQNEAQLDKSGLPSDRFFAERPEGSVSTLKIQRTQQEDSAVYLCASSLRGEQYFGPGTRLTVT.

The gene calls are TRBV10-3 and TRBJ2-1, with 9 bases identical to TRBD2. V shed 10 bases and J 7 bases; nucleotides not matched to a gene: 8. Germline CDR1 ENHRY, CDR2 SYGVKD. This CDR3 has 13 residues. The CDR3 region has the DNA TGTGCCACCGGGACTAGCCCCATAAATGAGCAGTTCTTC. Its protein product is CATGTSPINEQFF.

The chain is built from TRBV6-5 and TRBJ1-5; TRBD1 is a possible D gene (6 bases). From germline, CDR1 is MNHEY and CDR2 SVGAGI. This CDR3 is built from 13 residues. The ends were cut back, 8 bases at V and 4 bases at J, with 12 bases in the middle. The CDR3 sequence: CASSQGPNQPQHF. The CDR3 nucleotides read TGTGCCAGCTCCCAGGGGCCGAATCAGCCCCAGCATTTT.

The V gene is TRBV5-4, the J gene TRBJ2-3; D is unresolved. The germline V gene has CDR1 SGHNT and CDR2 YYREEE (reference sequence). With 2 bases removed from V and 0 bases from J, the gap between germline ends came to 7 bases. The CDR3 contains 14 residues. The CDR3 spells CASSFTGSTDTQYF. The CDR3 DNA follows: TGTGCCAGCAGCTTCACGGGTAGCACAGATACGCAGTATTTT.

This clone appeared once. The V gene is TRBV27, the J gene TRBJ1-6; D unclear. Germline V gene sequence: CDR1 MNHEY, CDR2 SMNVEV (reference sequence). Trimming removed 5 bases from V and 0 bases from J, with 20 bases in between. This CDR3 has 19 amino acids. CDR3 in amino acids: CASSLRPPQNISYNSPLHF. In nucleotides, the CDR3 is TGTGCCAGCAGTCTACGACCCCCACAGAATATCTCCTATAATTCACCCCTCCACTTT.

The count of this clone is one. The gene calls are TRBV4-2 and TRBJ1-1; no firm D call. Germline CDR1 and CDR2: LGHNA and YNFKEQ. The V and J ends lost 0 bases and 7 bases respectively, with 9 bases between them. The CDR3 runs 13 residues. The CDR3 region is CASSQDTEDEAFF. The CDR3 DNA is TGTGCCAGCAGCCAAGATACTGAGGATGAAGCTTTCTTT.

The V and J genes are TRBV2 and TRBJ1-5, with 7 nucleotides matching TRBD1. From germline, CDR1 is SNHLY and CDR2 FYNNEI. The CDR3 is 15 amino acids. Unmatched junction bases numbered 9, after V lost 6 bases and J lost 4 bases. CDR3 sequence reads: CASRNYDRENQPQHF. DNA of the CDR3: TGTGCCAGCAGAAATTACGACAGGGAAAATCAGCCCCAGCATTTT.